This T cell receptor beta chain was sequenced in a study of Graves' ophthalmopathy and Graves' hyperthyroidism. In the study overall: By definition, stable hyperthyroidism involved no ophthalmopathy within 18 months of follow-up.

Eligible hyperthyroidism cases comprised new diagnoses of under 2 months' duration in individuals aged 18 to 65. This clonotype was seen ten or more times. Germline lookup yields CDR1 SGHVS and CDR2 FQNEAQ. The CDR3 is made up of 15 amino acids. The V end was cut by 5 bases, the J end by 3 bases, with 13 bases between. The sequenced template was RNA, covering the TCR beta CDR3 region. After a first-round RT-PCR with HTBI primers, a second-round multiplex PCR was run. TCRdb processed the multiplex PCR reads anew with MiXCR; each CDR3 protein has one entry. This sample has over a million distinct CDR3 sequences, with about 36% found just once.

The clonotype originates from an adult man with Graves' hyperthyroidism. Sequences were obtained from peripheral blood or thyroid tissue (not recorded which). The chain employs TRBV7-8 and TRBJ1-4; D is possibly TRBD1 (6 bases). CDR3 in DNA: TGTGCCAGCAGCGCATCAGGACAGCCTAATGAAAAACTGTTTTTT. It translates to CASSASGQPNEKLFF.